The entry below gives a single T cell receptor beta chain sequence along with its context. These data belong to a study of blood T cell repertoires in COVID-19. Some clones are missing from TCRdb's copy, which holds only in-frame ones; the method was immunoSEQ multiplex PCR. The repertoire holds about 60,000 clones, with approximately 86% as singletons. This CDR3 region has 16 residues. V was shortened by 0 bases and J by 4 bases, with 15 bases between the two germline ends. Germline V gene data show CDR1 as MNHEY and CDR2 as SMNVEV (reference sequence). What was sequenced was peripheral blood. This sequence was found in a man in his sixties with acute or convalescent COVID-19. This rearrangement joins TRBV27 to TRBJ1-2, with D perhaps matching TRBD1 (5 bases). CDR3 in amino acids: CASSLSRGGYSYGYTF. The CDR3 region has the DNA TGTGCCAGCAGTTTATCGCGCGGGGGTTATTCCTATGGCTACACCTTC.